The 3 T cell receptor beta chains below come from one sample, sequenced in a study of somatic mutations in cytotoxic T cells in rheumatoid arthritis. Clones were sequenced by immunoSEQ multiplex PCR, and TCRdb holds only the in-frame ones, with some missing. The table has about 5,600 clones, roughly 80% seen once. Sequenced: CD8+ T cells sorted from blood. The receptor set was obtained from an adult with rheumatoid arthritis.

The chain is built from TRBV7-9 and TRBJ2-2; 11 bases fit TRBD2. V shed 1 base, J shed 0 bases, and the junction held 1 base outside the gene matches. The CDR3 is 17 amino acids. CDR1 is SEHNR, CDR2 FQNEAQ, per germline (reference sequence). The CDR3 nucleotides are TGTGCCAGCAGCTTAGGACTAGCGGGAACGAACACCGGGGAGCTGTTTTTT. Protein sequence: CASSLGLAGTNTGELFF.

The CDR3, as DNA: TGTGCCAGCAGTTTATCGGGGGGAACGTTCAACGAGCAGTACTTC. As protein: CASSLSGGTFNEQYF. This rearrangement joins TRBV27 to TRBJ2-7; D might be TRBD2 (6 bases). The germline CDR1 and CDR2 sequences are MNHEY and SMNVEV (reference sequence). The V end lost 0 bases, the J end lost 5 bases, and 14 bases lay between the germline ends. This CDR3 has 15 amino acids.

The chain employs TRBV6-4 and TRBJ2-3; 12 bases agree with TRBD2. The V segment lost 10 bases and the J segment 1 base; nucleotides outside the gene matches: 6. The CDR3 extends over 15 amino acids. The germline V gene has CDR1 MRHNA and CDR2 SNTAGT. The CDR3 is CATARTSGGTDTQYF. The DNA of the CDR3 is TGTGCCACTGCCCGGACTAGCGGGGGCACAGATACGCAGTATTTT.